The source of this T cell receptor beta chain is a study of human T cells and chemical hapten exposure. The time point was: pre-sensitization, week 0. Treatment: therapeutic diphenylcyclopropenone sensitization with weekly scalp DPC. What the library attached to individual cDNA molecules were unique molecular identifiers. TCRdb ran MiXCR on the RACE reads and lists one entry per CDR3 protein. The sample lists approximately 370,000 distinct CDR3 sequences; around 5.5% were seen once. V lost 7 bases to trimming and J lost 5 bases, with 14 bases between them. CDR3 length: 13 amino acids. Germline values: CDR1 LNHDA, CDR2 SQIVND (reference sequence).

This receptor was identified in a woman aged 18-29 years with alopecia areata. Some clones in this sample may be carry-over from other donors' samples. The sequencing used whole blood, collected in connection with sensitization to the hapten diphenylcyclopropenone (DPC). The rearrangement joins TRBV19 to TRBJ2-5; perhaps TRBD1 as D (5 bases). The CDR3 protein is CASNNRPGETQYF. CDR3 sequence (DNA): TGTGCCAGTAATAACAGGCCGGGTGAGACCCAGTACTTC.